This T cell receptor beta chain was sequenced in a study of T-cell reconstitution after alpha-beta-depleted transplantation in children. Preparation of the TCRbeta library was carried out with unique molecular identifiers. TCRdb re-called the PCR reads through MiXCR, storing one row per CDR3 protein. Of around 600,000 distinct CDR3 sequences in the sample, roughly 17% were seen once. This clonotype was detected ten times or more. Germline V gene lookup returns CDR1 SGHRS and CDR2 YFSETQ. This CDR3 has 17 amino acids. The ends were cut back, 0 bases at V and 1 base at J, with 11 bases in the middle. This TCR was sampled from a human donor who donated a stem cell graft to a child with acute myeloid leukemia. This specimen was PBMCs from the stem cell graft donor, taken from the stem cell graft. The chain uses TRBV5-1 and TRBJ2-6; D tentatively fits TRBD1 or TRBD2 (5 bases each). The CDR3 sequence is CASSLGDESSGANVLTF. The CDR3 DNA reads as TGCGCCAGCAGCTTGGGGGACGAGAGTTCTGGGGCCAACGTCCTGACTTTC.